The 2 T cell receptor beta chains given below trace back to one sample, sequenced in a study of T cells in Graves' hyperthyroidism and ophthalmopathy. RNA transcripts yielded amplified TCR beta CDR3 regions. First-round RT-PCR with HTBI primers amplified the TCR CDR3 region. Each CDR3 protein gets one entry after TCRdb re-called the multiplex PCR reads with MiXCR. This sample yields 210,000 or so distinct CDR3 sequences, of which roughly 15% are seen a single time; around 50% belongs to the top ten. Sequenced material: blood. The receptors derive from a man aged 50-60 years with Graves' hyperthyroidism.

There are many counts of this clonotype. The V call is TRBV30, the J call TRBJ1-1; a possible D gene is TRBD1 (5 bases). The V gene's germline CDR1 is GTSNPN and CDR2 SVGIG (reference sequence). CDR3 length: 11 residues. With 5 bases removed from V and 4 bases from J, the gap between germline ends came to 8 bases. CDR3 sequence reads: CAWWGGTEAFF. As DNA, the CDR3 is TGTGCCTGGTGGGGGGGCACTGAAGCTTTCTTT.

This clonotype was seen ten or more times. The chain uses TRBV2 and TRBJ1-1; D gene unclear. Trimming shortened V by 11 bases and J by 1 base, and 14 bases separated the two germline ends. Germline CDR1 reads SNHLY; CDR2 reads FYNNEI. This CDR3 spans 13 amino acids. The CDR3 nucleotides read TGTGCCGGGCAGAAGGAGACGAACACTGAAGCTTTCTTT. This encodes CAGQKETNTEAFF.